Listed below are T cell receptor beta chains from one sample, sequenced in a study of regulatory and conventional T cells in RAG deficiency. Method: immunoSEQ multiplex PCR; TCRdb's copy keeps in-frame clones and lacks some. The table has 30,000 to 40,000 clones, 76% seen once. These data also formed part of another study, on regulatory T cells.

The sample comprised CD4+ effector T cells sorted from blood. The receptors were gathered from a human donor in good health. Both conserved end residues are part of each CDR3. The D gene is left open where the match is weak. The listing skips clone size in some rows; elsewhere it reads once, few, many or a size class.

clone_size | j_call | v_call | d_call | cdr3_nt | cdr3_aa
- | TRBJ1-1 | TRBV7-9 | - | TGTGCCAGCAGCTTAGGCGACGACGCGTCCACTGAAGCTTTCTTT | CASSLGDDASTEAFF
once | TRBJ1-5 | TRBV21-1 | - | TGTGCCAGCAGCCCTCCGGGGGGAGTTAATAGCAATCAGCCCCAGCATTTT | CASSPPGGVNSNQPQHF
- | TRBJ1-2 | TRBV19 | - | TGTGCCAGTAGTACTCGCAGCGGGGCGAACACCTTC | CASSTRSGANTF
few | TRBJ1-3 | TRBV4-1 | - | TGCGCCAGCAGCCAGCCGACTGGTGGAAACACCATATATTTT | CASSQPTGGNTIYF
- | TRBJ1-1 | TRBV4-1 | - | TGCGCCAGCAGCGGCTCGGGGAACACTGAAGCTTTCTTT | CASSGSGNTEAFF
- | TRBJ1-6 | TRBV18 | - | TGTGCCAGCTCACCACGCGAGGGGTCACCCCTCCACTTT | CASSPREGSPLHF
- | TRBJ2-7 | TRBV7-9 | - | TGTGCCACCCTCAAAGGGGAGACCTACGAGCAGTACTTC | CATLKGETYEQYF
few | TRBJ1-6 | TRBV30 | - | TGTGCCTGGAGTGAGAGGGGCCGTGAAAGATCACCCCTCCACTTT | CAWSERGRERSPLHF
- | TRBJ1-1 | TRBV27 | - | TGTGCCAGCTCCCGAGAGGGACTGAACACTGAAGCTTTCTTT | CASSREGLNTEAFF
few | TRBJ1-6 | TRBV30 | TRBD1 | TGTGCCTGGAGTGGCGGGACAGGGAGGAATAGCAATTCACCCCTCCACTTT | CAWSGGTGRNSNSPLHF
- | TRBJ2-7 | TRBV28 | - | TGTGCCAGCAGTACGAGAAACTCCTACGAGCAGTACTTC | CASSTRNSYEQYF
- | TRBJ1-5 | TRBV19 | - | TGTGCCAGTAGTATAGGCCAGGCCAATCAGCCCCAGCATTTT | CASSIGQANQPQHF
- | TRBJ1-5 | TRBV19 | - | TGTGCCAGTACCCAGGACAGAGCAGGTCATCAGCCCCAGCATTTT | CASTQDRAGHQPQHF
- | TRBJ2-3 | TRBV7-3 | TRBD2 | TGTGCCAGCAGCTCCAATCCGGGACTACCCAGCACAGATACGCAGTATTTT | CASSSNPGLPSTDTQYF
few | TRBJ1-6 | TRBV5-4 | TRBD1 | TGTGCCAGCAGCTGGGGGACAGGGGACAATAATTCACCCCTCCACTTT | CASSWGTGDNNSPLHF
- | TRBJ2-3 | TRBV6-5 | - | TGTGCCAGCCGTCGGTCAAAAACAGATACGCAGTATTTT | CASRRSKTDTQYF
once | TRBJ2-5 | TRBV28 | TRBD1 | TGTGCCAGCAGTTCCTCGGGACAGGGACAAGAGACCCAGTACTTC | CASSSSGQGQETQYF
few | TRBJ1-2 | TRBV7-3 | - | TGTGCCAGCAGCCCGGGGGCGACGGCTAACTATGGCTACACCTTC | CASSPGATANYGYTF
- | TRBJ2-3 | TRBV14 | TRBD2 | TGTGCCAGCAGCCAAGAGGTCACGTGGCGGGGGAGAGATACGCAGTATTTT | CASSQEVTWRGRDTQYF
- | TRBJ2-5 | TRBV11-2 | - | TGTGCCAGCAGCTTAAGTCCACAGGCGTCCAGGGAGACCCAGTACTTC | CASSLSPQASRETQYF
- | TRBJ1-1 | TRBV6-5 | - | TGTGCCAGCAGTTACAGGGTCGCTTCTGAAGCTTTCTTT | CASSYRVASEAFF
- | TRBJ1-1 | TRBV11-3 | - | TGTGCCAGCAGCCGCCTGGGGTCGGACACTGAAGCTTTCTTT | CASSRLGSDTEAFF
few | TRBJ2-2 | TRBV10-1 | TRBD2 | TGCGCCAGCACCTGGGGGGGTGACACCGGGGAGCTGTTTTTT | CASTWGGDTGELFF
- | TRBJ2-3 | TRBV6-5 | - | TGTGCCAGCAGTTCCGTGGGGCGAGATACGCAGTATTTT | CASSSVGRDTQYF
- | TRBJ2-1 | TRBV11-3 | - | TGTGCCAGCAGCCTGGCGGCTATAAGGGACAATGAGCAGTTCTTC | CASSLAAIRDNEQFF
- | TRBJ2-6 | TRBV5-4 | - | TGTGCCAGCAGCCCGCTGGCGGGAGGGGCCAACGTCCTGACTTTC | CASSPLAGGANVLTF